Presented here are 14 T cell receptor beta chains from one specimen sequenced in a study of blood T cells in healthy people across ages. With a J-beta primer mix and a sample-barcoded 5' primer, a second PCR ran about 7 to 12 cycles. TCRdb recomputed calls from the 5' RACE reads with MiXCR, one row per CDR3 protein. The data hold about 650,000 distinct CDR3 sequences, with 32% observed a single time. Sequencing input: blood. The source is a woman older than 75 in good health.

This chain joins TRBV30 and TRBJ2-1, with 8 bases identical to TRBD1. CDR3 size: 11 residues. From germline, CDR1 is GTSNPN and CDR2 SVGIG (reference sequence). V lost 4 bases and J lost 8; bases outside the gene matches: 1. The DNA for the CDR3 is TGTGCCTGGACAGGGGGCTATGAGCAGTTCTTC. Its translation: CAWTGGYEQFF. The full variable domain, with the rest looked up from reference TRBV30 and TRBJ2-1, is SQTIHQWPATLVQPVGSPLSLECTVEGTSNPNLYWYRQAAGRGLQLLFYSVGIGQISSEVPQNLSASRPQDRQFILSSKKLLLSDSGFYLCAWTGGYEQFFGPGTRLTVL.

There are many counts of this clonotype. This chain links TRBV20-1 with TRBJ2-7, with D perhaps matching TRBD1 (6 bases). The CDR3 length is 16 residues. CDR1 and CDR2 (germline): DFQATT, SNEGSKA (reference sequence). Trimming shortened V by 1 base and J by 2 bases, and 18 bases separated the two germline ends. The CDR3 region is CSARAEADSFTYEQYF. CDR3 coding DNA: TGCAGTGCTAGAGCTGAAGCGGACAGTTTTACCTACGAGCAGTACTTC.

This clonotype has more than one count but fewer than ten. The chain recombines TRBV12-3 or TRBV12-4 with TRBJ2-2; D gene ambiguous. V lost 2 bases to trimming and J lost 7 bases, with 11 bases between them. CDR3 length: 14 amino acids. CDR3 sequence (DNA): TGTGCCAGCAGTTTAAGGGCCTCCGGCGGGGAGCTGTTTTTT. Translated: CASSLRASGGELFF.

A few counts support this clonotype. This chain connects TRBV24-1 to TRBJ2-3; weak D call: TRBD2 (6 bases). V was trimmed by 3 bases and J by 6 bases, leaving 18 bases between them. The CDR3 consists of 16 residues. The germline V gene has CDR1 KGHDR and CDR2 SFDVKD. CDR3 bases: TGTGCCACCAGTGATCCCACGGGAGAAGGAAGGGATACGCAGTATTTT. It encodes CATSDPTGEGRDTQYF.

This clonotype was recorded many times. The J gene is TRBJ2-5, the V gene TRBV18; no definite D call. The germline V and J ends were trimmed by 1 base and 4 bases, with 4 bases remaining between them. CDR1 KGHSH and CDR2 LQKENI come from the germline V gene. This CDR3 is 12 amino acids long. DNA of the CDR3: TGTGCCAGCTCACCACAACGAGAGACCCAGTACTTC. It translates to CASSPQRETQYF. The complete variable domain, with remaining parts taken from reference TRBV18 and TRBJ2-5, reads NAGVMQNPRHLVRRRGQEARLRCSPMKGHSHVYWYRQLPEEGLKFMVYLQKENIIDESGMPKERFSAEFPKEGPSILRIQQVVRGDSAAYFCASSPQRETQYFGPGTRLLVL.

This clonotype was seen ten or more times. The V gene is TRBV20-1, the J gene TRBJ1-1, with D uncertain. Germline V gene lookup returns CDR1 DFQATT and CDR2 SNEGSKA (reference sequence). V was trimmed by 3 bases and J by 1 base, leaving 6 bases between them. The CDR3 consists of 12 residues. The CDR3 protein is CSARTGNTEAFF. DNA of the CDR3: TGCAGTGCTAGGACGGGGAACACTGAAGCTTTCTTT.

In its sample, this clonotype was seen many times. V gene TRBV5-1 combines with J gene TRBJ2-1, with D possibly matching TRBD2 (5 bases). There are 16 residues in the CDR3. Germline V gene data show CDR1 as SGHRS and CDR2 as YFSETQ. The V end was cut by 0 bases, the J end by 9 bases, with 19 bases between. CDR3 in DNA: TGCGCCAGCAGCTTGGCCTTAGGCGCTGAGGGTAGTGAGCAGTTCTTC. Residues: CASSLALGAEGSEQFF.

The V and J genes are TRBV20-1 and TRBJ2-1; 11 nucleotides line up with TRBD2. V lost 5 bases and J lost 4; bases outside the gene matches: 13. Germline CDR1 and CDR2: DFQATT and SNEGSKA (reference sequence). This CDR3 is 17 amino acids long. The CDR3 here is CSAQGVTSGGQYNEQFF. CDR3 in DNA: TGCAGTGCTCAGGGGGTTACTAGCGGGGGCCAATACAATGAGCAGTTCTTC.

This clonotype was recorded many times. The chain employs TRBV7-8 and TRBJ1-1; D perhaps matches TRBD1 (5 bases). This CDR3 region has 18 residues. The V gene lost 5 bases and the J gene lost 3 bases, with 25 bases spanning the gap. Looked up from germline, CDR1 is SGHVS and CDR2 is FQNEAQ. CDR3 loop: CASSPVKQTTALDTEAFF. In nucleotides, the CDR3 is TGTGCCAGCAGCCCAGTCAAACAGACGACAGCACTTGACACTGAAGCTTTCTTT.

In its sample, this clonotype was seen many times. The chain carries TRBV10-3 and TRBJ2-7; 9 nucleotides agree with TRBD1. The CDR3 is 14 residues long. V shed 6 bases, J shed 3 bases, and the junction held 6 bases outside the gene matches. Per germline, CDR1 ENHRY and CDR2 SYGVKD. The CDR3 region is CAISYGQGSYEQYF. The CDR3 coding sequence is TGTGCCATCAGCTACGGACAGGGGAGCTACGAGCAGTACTTC.

V usage is TRBV20-1 and J usage is TRBJ1-5; no clear D. The CDR3 runs 14 residues. Germline-derived CDR1 and CDR2 are DFQATT and SNEGSKA (reference sequence). V was shortened by 3 bases and J by 4 bases, with 13 bases between the two germline ends. CDR3 DNA sequence: TGCAGTGCTAGTACTGGCCCTCTAAATCAGCCCCAGCATTTT. Translating it yields CSASTGPLNQPQHF.

This chain links TRBV5-1 with TRBJ2-3; no clear D gene. This CDR3 has 15 residues. V was pared by 4 bases and J by 4 bases, with 16 bases between. Germline V gene sequence: CDR1 SGHRS, CDR2 YFSETQ. CDR3 DNA sequence: TGCGCCAGCAGCCCAGGACCCCAGGTGGCAGATACGCAGTATTTT. Translating it yields CASSPGPQVADTQYF.

This clonotype has only one observation. A much larger clone lies a single base off, so this may be a read error. This chain uses TRBV6-2 or TRBV6-3 with TRBJ1-2; TRBD1 matches 8 bases. V trimming: 6 bases; J trimming: 3 bases; junction bases outside the gene matches: 15. The germline V gene has CDR1 MNHEY and CDR2 SVGEGT. The CDR3 is 17 residues long. The CDR3 region is CASRSWTGSSWDYGYTF. As DNA, the CDR3 is TGTGCCAGCAGGTCCTGGACAGGGTCAAGCTGGGACTATGGCTACACCTTC.

This clonotype showed up many times. The gene calls are TRBV20-1 and TRBJ2-5, with a possible D match to TRBD2 (5 bases). V was shortened by 0 bases and J by 1 base, with 18 bases between the two germline ends. Per germline, CDR1 DFQATT and CDR2 SNEGSKA (reference sequence). The CDR3 runs 17 residues. The chain's CDR3 is CSARDGRGKGIQETQYF. The CDR3, as DNA: TGCAGTGCTAGAGATGGCCGAGGGAAGGGTATCCAAGAGACCCAGTACTTC.